The next 29 T cell receptor beta chains were all read from a single sample in a study of cytotoxic CD8 clonotypes in ibrutinib-treated CLL. Measured with immunoSEQ multiplex PCR; TCRdb has only the in-frame clones, and not every one. The table includes about 97,000 clones, about 74% detected once. Sequences were derived from PBMCs, sampled after 24 months of ibrutinib treatment. All receptors derive from a human donor with chronic lymphocytic leukemia.

The chain joins TRBV28 to TRBJ1-5; weak D call: TRBD1 (5 bases). The germline CDR1 and CDR2 sequences are MDHEN and SYDVKM. Trimming removed 7 bases from V and 2 bases from J, with 15 bases in between. The CDR3 extends over 15 amino acids. The CDR3 DNA follows: TGTGCCAGCACCCTCGGACAAGTTGGCAATCAGCCCCAGCATTTT. Protein: CASTLGQVGNQPQHF.

The chain couples TRBV5-6 to TRBJ1-2; D unclear. V was trimmed by 0 bases and J by 9 bases, leaving 18 bases between them. CDR3 length: 15 amino acids. From germline, CDR1 is SGHDT and CDR2 YYEEEE. For the CDR3, the DNA is TGTGCCAGCAGCTTGGGGCAGTTAACTATGGATCGCTACACCTTC. It specifies CASSLGQLTMDRYTF.

V usage is TRBV2 and J usage is TRBJ2-5, with TRBD2 identical over 14 bases. The CDR3 loop spans 16 amino acids. Trimming removed 4 bases from V and 3 bases from J; junction bases left unmatched: 4. In germline, CDR1 is SNHLY, CDR2 FYNNEI. For the CDR3, the DNA is TGTGCCAGCAGTGGGCCGACTAGCGGGAGGGAAGAGACCCAGTACTTC. Its protein product is CASSGPTSGREETQYF.

This sequence joins TRBV5-1 and TRBJ2-1, with 9 bases identical to TRBD2. V lost 3 bases, J lost 7 bases, and 8 bases stayed unmatched. Germline-derived CDR1 and CDR2 are SGHRS and YFSETQ. The CDR3 is 15 residues long. The CDR3 DNA follows: TGCGCCAGCAGCTCCTCCGGGACTAGCAGGAATGAGCAGTTCTTC. Amino acids: CASSSSGTSRNEQFF.

This chain links TRBV2 with TRBJ1-2; D is ambiguous. V lost 3 bases, J lost 0 bases, and 11 bases lay in between. This CDR3 spans 15 amino acids. CDR1 SNHLY and CDR2 FYNNEI come from the germline V gene. The CDR3, as DNA: TGTGCCAGCAGTGATATCCGGGAAGCTAACTATGGCTACACCTTC. Its protein is CASSDIREANYGYTF. Supplemented by reference TRBV2 and TRBJ1-2, the full variable domain reads EPEVTQTPSHQVTQMGQEVILRCVPISNHLYFYWYRQILGQKVEFLVSFYNNEISEKSEIFDDQFSVERPDGSNFTLKIRSTKLEDSAMYFCASSDIREANYGYTFGSGTRLTVV.

The rearrangement uses TRBV28 and TRBJ2-1; D may match TRBD1 or TRBD2 (5 bases each). CDR1 and CDR2 from the germline V gene are MDHEN and SYDVKM. V shed 6 bases and J shed 6 bases, with 18 bases lying between them. The CDR3 length is 15 residues. CDR3 sequence: CASRPGGARGNEQFF. In nucleotides, the CDR3 is TGTGCCAGCAGGCCAGGTGGGGCCCGGGGCAATGAGCAGTTCTTC.

This chain uses TRBV29-1 with TRBJ1-2, with 8 nucleotides matching TRBD1. This CDR3 region has 16 residues. The V and J ends lost 5 bases and 7 bases, in that order; junction bases with no gene match: 18. Germline-derived CDR1 and CDR2 are SQVTM and ANQGSEA. CDR3: CSVPSYWQGALGGYTF. CDR3 coding DNA: TGCAGCGTTCCCTCGTACTGGCAGGGGGCGCTGGGTGGCTACACCTTC.

Comment on this clone: The sample carries other DNA sequences with the same CDR3. In DNA form, the CDR3 reads TGTGCCAGCAGCTTGTACCGGACCGAAGCTTTCTTT. Protein: CASSLYRTEAFF. V usage is TRBV5-4 and J usage is TRBJ1-1; D call uncertain. The CDR3 sequence is 12 residues long. Germline CDR1 and CDR2: SGHNT and YYREEE (reference sequence). V lost 1 base, J lost 8 bases, and 9 bases lay in between.

This clone was counted a few times. Different DNA sequences within this sample yield the same CDR3. The gene calls are TRBV5-1 and TRBJ1-1, with TRBD1 as a possible D gene (5 bases). Trimming cost V 7 bases and J 1 base, with 11 bases left between them. There are 13 residues in the CDR3. Germline CDR1 SGHRS, CDR2 YFSETQ. For the CDR3, the DNA is TGCGCCAGCTCCGTGACAGCGAACACTGAAGCTTTCTTT. Translated: CASSVTANTEAFF.

The V gene is TRBV5-6, the J gene TRBJ2-7; D is perhaps TRBD1 (5 bases). Trimming pared 3 bases from V and 5 bases from J, leaving 21 bases between. Germline CDR1 reads SGHDT; CDR2 reads YYEEEE. The CDR3 sequence is 16 residues long. CDR3 in DNA: TGTGCCAGCAGCTCAGCCGAACAGGTAGAAATCCACGAGCAGTACTTC. The encoded protein is CASSSAEQVEIHEQYF. Together with reference TRBV5-6 and TRBJ2-7, the CDR3 gives the full variable domain: DAGVTQSPTHLIKTRGQQVTLRCSPKSGHDTVSWYQQALGQGPQFIFQYYEEEERQRGNFPDRFSGHQFPNYSSELNVNALLLGDSALYLCASSSAEQVEIHEQYFGPGTRLTVT.

The chain combines TRBV11-1 with TRBJ2-3; 7 bases line up with TRBD1. The CDR3 totals 14 residues. From germline, CDR1 is SGHAT and CDR2 FQDESV (reference sequence). J lost 11 bases, V lost 3 bases, and 11 bases had no gene match. CDR3 sequence (DNA): TGTGCCAGCAGCTTTCCGTCTGGACAGGAGGAGCAGTATTTT. Translated, it gives CASSFPSGQEEQYF.

The chain is built from TRBV18 and TRBJ1-1; no reliable D call. V was clipped by 1 base and J by 1 base, with 4 bases between them. Germline lookup yields CDR1 KGHSH and CDR2 LQKENI. This CDR3 region has 13 residues. CDR3 loop: CASSPQKNTEAFF. Here the CDR3 DNA reads TGTGCCAGCTCACCACAAAAGAACACTGAAGCTTTCTTT.

The CDR3 DNA is TGCAGCGTTGAAGATCAGGAAGGAAGAGGGCTCTACGAGCAGTACTTC. Its protein is CSVEDQEGRGLYEQYF. V gene TRBV29-1 combines with J gene TRBJ2-7, with TRBD2 as a possible D gene (5 bases). Trimming shortened V by 0 bases and J by 3 bases, and 18 bases separated the two germline ends. Germline values: CDR1 SQVTM, CDR2 ANQGSEA. CDR3 size: 16 residues.

This clone occurred a few times. The genes are TRBV19 and TRBJ2-1, with D hard to call. The CDR3 totals 13 residues. Trimming took 4 bases from V and 3 from J, leaving 7 bases between them. From germline, CDR1 is LNHDA and CDR2 SQIVND (reference sequence). The CDR3 sequence is CASSSRNYNEQFF. CDR3 sequence (DNA): TGTGCCAGTAGTAGCCGGAACTACAATGAGCAGTTCTTC.

The J gene is TRBJ2-7, the V gene TRBV6-1; D may be TRBD2 (5 bases). With 5 bases removed from V and 5 bases from J, the gap between germline ends came to 16 bases. Germline V CDR1 and CDR2: MNHNS, SASEGT. The CDR3 is 14 amino acids. The DNA for the CDR3 is TGTGCCAGCAGTTCCCATCCCTCGAGGGACGAGCAGTACTTC. It codes for CASSSHPSRDEQYF.

The J gene is TRBJ1-5, the V gene TRBV19; a possible D gene is TRBD1 (5 bases). Germline CDR1 LNHDA, CDR2 SQIVND (reference sequence). The CDR3 consists of 16 residues. V lost 6 bases and J lost 0, with 15 bases in between. CDR3 residues: CASSHDRGYSNQPQHF. The CDR3, as DNA: TGTGCCAGTAGCCACGACAGAGGTTATAGCAATCAGCCCCAGCATTTT.

This clone was counted between two and nine times. The CDR3 nucleotides are TGTGCCAGCAGCGTAGGGGGGGTACTAGCGGGAGGGCCCACCGGGGAGCTGTTTTTT. As protein: CASSVGGVLAGGPTGELFF. The chain has TRBV28 and TRBJ2-2; the match to TRBD2 covers 13 bases. Germline V gene lookup returns CDR1 MDHEN and CDR2 SYDVKM. After removal of 6 bases from V and 4 bases from J, the junction contained 14 bases not matched to a gene. The CDR3 totals 19 residues.

This clone was counted a few times. The chain recombines TRBV7-8 with TRBJ2-7; D could derive from TRBD1 or TRBD2 (5 bases each). CDR1 is SGHVS and CDR2 is FQNEAQ in the germline V gene. V lost 5 bases, J lost 0 bases, and 14 bases lay in between. There are 15 residues in the CDR3. The CDR3 here is CASSRGATSSYEQYF. The CDR3 DNA is TGTGCCAGCAGCAGAGGGGCGACAAGCTCCTACGAGCAGTACTTC.

This clone was recorded once. The V gene is TRBV5-4, the J gene TRBJ1-2; D is perhaps TRBD1 (6 bases). Germline V CDR1 and CDR2: SGHNT, YYREEE (reference sequence). V was pared by 4 bases and J by 5 bases, with 15 bases between. CDR3 length equals 14 residues. The CDR3 DNA sequence: TGTGCCAGCAGCCTCTTGACAGGCGAATATGGCTACACCTTC. Translation: CASSLLTGEYGYTF.

The rearrangement links TRBV28 to TRBJ2-7; possible D gene TRBD2, 5 bases. The CDR3 extends over 14 amino acids. Between the trimmed V and J ends, which lost 3 bases and 1 base, there was a span of 10 bases. Per germline, CDR1 MDHEN and CDR2 SYDVKM. This chain's CDR3 is CASSFSEKSYEQYF. The CDR3 DNA reads TGTGCCAGCAGTTTTAGCGAGAAGTCCTACGAGCAGTACTTC.

This chain connects TRBV28 to TRBJ2-3, with D tentatively TRBD1 (5 bases). The V gene lost 8 bases and the J gene lost 1 base, with 19 bases spanning the gap. The CDR3 consists of 16 residues. Germline V gives CDR1 MDHEN, CDR2 SYDVKM. The CDR3 coding sequence is TGTGCCAGCTGCAAAGACCAGGGCGGTGGCACAGATACGCAGTATTTT. This translates into CASCKDQGGGTDTQYF.

The CDR3 DNA reads as TGCAGCGTTGACGTCGACCTACCCTACAATGAGCAGTTCTTC. Its translation: CSVDVDLPYNEQFF. V is TRBV29-1 and J is TRBJ2-1; no firm D call. This CDR3 comprises 14 residues. CDR1 and CDR2 from the germline V gene are SQVTM and ANQGSEA. V lost 3 bases and J 2 bases, leaving 11 bases between the germline ends.

The chain has TRBV28 and TRBJ1-5; D is uncertain. The CDR3 is 15 residues long. Between the trimmed V and J ends, which lost 7 bases and 2 bases, there was a span of 15 bases. The germline CDR1 and CDR2 sequences are MDHEN and SYDVKM. CDR3 in DNA: TGTGCCAGCACCCAAGGTGGATTCGGCAATCAGCCCCAGCATTTT. It is translated as CASTQGGFGNQPQHF.

V is TRBV4-1 and J is TRBJ1-4; D may be TRBD1 (5 bases). V shed 1 base and J shed 6 bases, with 12 bases lying between them. Germline values: CDR1 MGHRA, CDR2 YSYEKL. This CDR3 is built from 15 residues. CDR3 amino acids: CASSQVGVGYEKLFF. The CDR3 region has the DNA TGCGCCAGCAGCCAAGTGGGGGTTGGATATGAAAAACTGTTTTTT.

In this sample, this clone turned up a few times. The rearrangement uses TRBV15 and TRBJ2-1, with D perhaps matching TRBD2 (5 bases). V lost 5 bases and J 0 bases, leaving 5 bases between the germline ends. Germline CDR1 reads LNHNV; CDR2 reads YYDKDF (reference sequence). The CDR3 consists of 13 residues. The CDR3 is CATSEGSYNEQFF. CDR3 bases: TGTGCCACCAGCGAGGGCTCCTACAATGAGCAGTTCTTC.

V gene TRBV30 combines with J gene TRBJ2-6; the D gene is possibly TRBD1 (6 bases). The ends were cut back, 5 bases at V and 3 bases at J, with 11 bases in the middle. Germline V gene data show CDR1 as GTSNPN and CDR2 as SVGIG (reference sequence). The CDR3 consists of 14 residues. The CDR3 nucleotides read TGTGCCTGGGCTAGGGGGAGTGGGGCCAACGTCCTGACTTTC. Amino acid sequence: CAWARGSGANVLTF.

The chain uses TRBV5-4 and TRBJ2-7; 10 bases line up with TRBD2. Germline CDR1 reads SGHNT; CDR2 reads YYREEE (reference sequence). This CDR3 has 16 amino acids. With V trimmed by 0 bases and J by 1 base, 4 bases remained unmatched. CDR3 nucleotides: TGTGCCAGCAGCTTGGGTGGGACTAGCGCGTCCTACGAGCAGTACTTC. Its translation: CASSLGGTSASYEQYF.

This clone was seen more than once but under ten times. The J gene is TRBJ2-3, the V gene TRBV9, with a weak D call TRBD2 (5 bases). Germline V CDR1 and CDR2: SGDLS, YYNGEE. The CDR3 has 12 residues. V was trimmed by 4 bases and J by 3 bases, leaving 6 bases between them. CDR3 protein: CASSRGTDTQYF. Here the CDR3 DNA reads TGTGCCAGCAGCCGAGGGACAGATACGCAGTATTTT.

The V call is TRBV7-9, the J call TRBJ2-5, with D possibly TRBD2 on 6 matching bases. The V end was cut by 7 bases, the J end by 4 bases, with 22 bases between. The CDR3 loop spans 16 amino acids. The germline gives CDR1 SEHNR, CDR2 FQNEAQ (reference sequence). CDR3 loop: CASNPREAVSPETQYF. CDR3 nucleotides: TGTGCCAGCAACCCAAGGGAGGCCGTAAGTCCAGAGACCCAGTACTTC.